Shown below are 5 T cell receptor beta chains from a single sample sequenced in a study of T cells in Graves' hyperthyroidism and ophthalmopathy. The CDR3 regions of TCR beta were amplified from RNA transcripts. The HTBI primer set served for first-round RT-PCR of the TCR CDR3. In TCRdb, the multiplex PCR reads were re-called with MiXCR into one record per CDR3 protein. This sample yields under 450,000 distinct CDR3 sequences, of which about 13% are seen a single time; less than 25% belongs to the top ten. The sequenced material came from blood. The receptors were gathered from a man aged 25 to 40 with Graves' hyperthyroidism that later progressed to Graves' ophthalmopathy.

Remarks on this clonotype: Being one base from a much bigger clone, this may be a read error. The V and J genes are TRBV11-3 and TRBJ2-7, with a possible D match to TRBD1 (6 bases). Germline V CDR1 and CDR2: SGHNT, YENEEA. The CDR3 is made up of 14 amino acids. V dropped 5 bases and J dropped 9 bases, with 20 bases sitting between them. Here the CDR3 reads CASSPRRGPLGQYF. DNA for the CDR3: TGTGCCAGCAGCCCACGCAGGGGCCCCCTCGGGCAGTACTTC.

The rearrangement links TRBV29-1 to TRBJ2-7; TRBD2 aligns across 8 bases. From germline, CDR1 is SQVTM and CDR2 ANQGSEA. This CDR3 spans 13 amino acids. V lost 6 bases to trimming and J lost 2 bases; unmatched junction nucleotides: 6. DNA of the CDR3: TGCAGCGTGGGGGGGACTAGTCCCTACGAGCAGTACTTC. Residues: CSVGGTSPYEQYF.

This sequence joins TRBV10-2 and TRBJ1-4; no clear D. Germline V lookup: CDR1 WSHSY, CDR2 SAAADI. V lost 4 bases and J lost 8, with 17 bases in between. This CDR3 has 15 residues. The CDR3 protein is CASSVELGWGEKLFF. CDR3 DNA: TGCGCCAGCAGTGTTGAATTGGGGTGGGGAGAAAAACTGTTTTTT.

The chain employs TRBV5-4 and TRBJ1-5, with D tentatively TRBD1 (5 bases). V was clipped by 4 bases and J by 5 bases, with 16 bases between them. This CDR3 contains 15 residues. Looked up from germline, CDR1 is SGHNT and CDR2 is YYREEE (reference sequence). The CDR3 coding sequence is TGTGCCAGCAGCCCGGGACCCCCCGGGCATCAGCCCCAGCATTTT. This gives the protein CASSPGPPGHQPQHF.

The gene calls are TRBV2 and TRBJ2-4; 8 nucleotides line up with TRBD2. After removal of 6 bases from V and 1 base from J, the junction contained 11 bases not matched to a gene. Germline CDR1 reads SNHLY; CDR2 reads FYNNEI. CDR3 length equals 17 residues. CDR3 DNA: TGTGCCAGCAGCCTCGGGGGGGCCTCCCATGCCAAAAACATTCAGTACTTC. Protein: CASSLGGASHAKNIQYF.